The present T cell receptor (beta chain) was sequenced within a study of blood T cell repertoires in COVID-19. About the research overall: Sources were T cells, B-cell-depleted T cells, or PBMCs; the material itself was cDNA or gDNA.

On this clone itself: Other DNA sequences within the sample encode an identical CDR3.

How the authors handled the data: Scientists estimated how many nucleated cells there were by amplifying reference gene primers. The protocol was immunoSEQ multiplex PCR, while the TCRdb copy is restricted to in-frame clones and leaves out a portion. V, J and clone size are those of that table, while D and trimming were read from the DNA. The table lists about half a million clones, around 85% of them singletons, with around 7.9% in the top ten. Germline loops: CDR1 SGHRS, CDR2 YFSETQ. With 1 base removed from V and 5 bases from J, the gap between germline ends came to 10 bases. This CDR3 region has 14 residues. Ages ranged from about 18 to 90 years, with residence in around 24 US areas. Cohorts were assigned according to the clinical history that participants reported.

J is TRBJ1-5 and V is TRBV5-1, with unresolved D. This TCR was recovered from a woman between 55 and 75 years old who had recovered from COVID-19. Material for sequencing was PBMCs or T cells enriched from blood (not recorded which). The CDR3 here is CASSLIPGDQPQHF. The DNA of the CDR3 is TGCGCCAGCAGCTTGATTCCCGGGGATCAGCCCCAGCATTTT.